These 9 T cell receptor beta chains were sequenced from one sample in a study of blood T cell repertoires in COVID-19. Libraries were prepared by immunoSEQ multiplex PCR; TCRdb keeps only in-frame clonotypes and omits some of them. The sample records around 370,000 clones, 88% being singletons. The material sequenced was peripheral blood. These receptor sequences come from a woman between 65 and 79 years old with COVID-19, enrolled during active disease.

The CDR3 region has the DNA TGTGCCAGCACCCTGGGACAGGGGACCGAGCAGTACTTC. It specifies CASTLGQGTEQYF. The J gene is TRBJ2-7, the V gene TRBV11-2; 10 bases match TRBD1. The CDR3 totals 13 residues. Trimming removed 7 bases from V and 6 bases from J; junction bases left unmatched: 6. Germline CDR1 reads SGHAT; CDR2 reads FQNNGV.

The V call is TRBV7-2, the J call TRBJ2-5; no clear D gene. The V gene lost 5 bases and the J gene lost 1 base, with 5 bases spanning the gap. This CDR3 contains 12 residues. Germline assignment: CDR1 SGHTA and CDR2 FQGNSA. The CDR3 loop is CASSQIQETQYF. CDR3 nucleotide sequence: TGTGCCAGCAGCCAGATCCAAGAGACCCAGTACTTC.

This chain links TRBV12-3 or TRBV12-4 with TRBJ1-4, with TRBD1 matching over 7 bases. The CDR3 contains 13 residues. The V and J ends lost 5 bases and 6 bases, in that order; junction bases with no gene match: 3. The CDR3 region is CASSTTGYEKLFF. The CDR3 nucleotides read TGTGCCAGCAGTACGACAGGGTATGAAAAACTGTTTTTT.

J is TRBJ1-4 and V is TRBV5-1, with 9 bases that match TRBD1. CDR3 length: 15 amino acids. Germline CDR1 reads SGHRS; CDR2 reads YFSETQ. After removal of 4 bases from V and 4 bases from J, the junction contained 5 bases not matched to a gene. This CDR3 reads CASSPGTGFNEKLFF. CDR3 coding DNA: TGCGCCAGCAGCCCCGGGACAGGGTTTAATGAAAAACTGTTTTTT.

This chain joins TRBV7-8 and TRBJ2-7; TRBD1 matches 11 bases. V was clipped by 4 bases and J by 5 bases; unmatched bases: 4. The CDR3 has 14 amino acids. Germline values: CDR1 SGHVS, CDR2 FQNEAQ. CDR3 coding DNA: TGTGCCAGCAGCTCCTGGACAGGGGGCGACGAGCAGTACTTC. This codes for CASSSWTGGDEQYF.

J is TRBJ1-1 and V is TRBV10-3; D remains ambiguous. The CDR3 totals 13 residues. Germline lookup yields CDR1 ENHRY and CDR2 SYGVKD. The V end was cut by 8 bases, the J end by 3 bases, with 13 bases between. The CDR3, as DNA: TGTGCCATCGGTCGGGATAGGGACACTGAAGCTTTCTTT. Its translation: CAIGRDRDTEAFF.

This chain connects TRBV6-2 or TRBV6-3 to TRBJ1-2; unclear D gene. Germline V gene sequence: CDR1 MNHEY, CDR2 SVGEGT. V lost 2 bases, J lost 3 bases, and 7 bases lay in between. The CDR3 loop spans 13 amino acids. The CDR3 sequence: CASSYKPDYGYTF. As DNA, the CDR3 is TGTGCCAGCAGTTACAAGCCGGACTATGGCTACACCTTC.

The rearrangement uses TRBV7-9 and TRBJ1-1; D unresolved. The CDR3 covers 8 residues. CDR1 and CDR2 (germline): SEHNR, FQNEAQ (reference sequence). Deletions cut 10 bases from V and 10 bases from J, with 7 bases between. The CDR3 reads CATPGAFF. In DNA, the CDR3 is TGTGCCACCCCCGGAGCTTTCTTT.

The chain links TRBV7-2 to TRBJ2-7, with 11 bases lining up with TRBD2. V lost 4 bases and J lost 6; bases outside the gene matches: 5. The CDR3 spans 14 residues. CDR1 is SGHTA and CDR2 is FQGNSA in the germline V gene. DNA for the CDR3: TGTGCCAGCAGCTCGGGACTAGCGGTGGTCGAGCAGTACTTC. Translation gives CASSSGLAVVEQYF. The full variable domain, with the rest looked up from reference TRBV7-2 and TRBJ2-7, is GAGVSQSPSNKVTEKGKDVELRCDPISGHTALYWYRQSLGQGLEFLIYFQGNSAPDKSGLPSDRFSAERTGGSVSTLTIQRTQQEDSAVYLCASSSGLAVVEQYFGPGTRLTVT.